These T cell receptor beta chains were read from a single sample in a study of blood T cell repertoires in COVID-19. Sequenced by immunoSEQ multiplex PCR; TCRdb stores in-frame clones only, minus some. The profile shows approximately 290,000 clones, about 85% of them singletons. Sample: peripheral blood. The receptors come from a human donor with COVID-19, enrolled during active disease. The donor label of this sample is uncertain. Both conserved end residues are part of each CDR3. D genes are given only for firm matches. Not every row has a clone size; where given, it reads once, few, many or a size class.

size: .; D: TRBD2; V: TRBV19; J: TRBJ2-1; DNA: TGTGCCAGTACGGGTGCGGGAGTTCTCGGAGAGCAGTTCTTC; CDR3: CASTGAGVLGEQFF
size: .; D: .; V: TRBV15; J: TRBJ1-1; DNA: TGTGCCACCAGCAGAGATCTAGCGGGCCCTCGGGGCACTGAAGCTTTCTTT; CDR3: CATSRDLAGPRGTEAFF
size: .; D: .; V: TRBV12-3/TRBV12-4; J: TRBJ1-1; DNA: TGTGCCAGCAGTAGAATCTCGGGAACTGAAGCTTTCTTT; CDR3: CASSRISGTEAFF
size: .; D: .; V: TRBV10-3; J: TRBJ1-5; DNA: TGTGCCATCAGTGAGTCGGCAGTCGGGAGCAATCAGCCCCAGCATTTT; CDR3: CAISESAVGSNQPQHF
size: few; D: TRBD1; V: TRBV7-2; J: TRBJ1-1; DNA: TGTGCCAGCAGCTTAGGACAGGGGCCTAACACTGAAGCTTTCTTT; CDR3: CASSLGQGPNTEAFF
size: .; D: .; V: TRBV28; J: TRBJ2-5; DNA: TGTGCCAGCAGAACGGGACTCCTGTTACGGACGTATGAGACCCAGTACTTC; CDR3: CASRTGLLLRTYETQYF
size: .; D: .; V: TRBV5-6; J: TRBJ1-1; DNA: TGTGCCAGCAGCCCCGATCTTGGAGGGGACACTGAAGCTTTCTTT; CDR3: CASSPDLGGDTEAFF
size: .; D: TRBD1; V: TRBV7-2; J: TRBJ1-1; DNA: TGTGCCAGCAGCTTATGGGTGACAGGGGCGACTGAAGCTTTCTTT; CDR3: CASSLWVTGATEAFF
size: .; D: TRBD2; V: TRBV20-1; J: TRBJ2-7; DNA: TGCAGTGCTAGTCTAGCGGGCGACGAGCAGTACTTC; CDR3: CSASLAGDEQYF
size: .; D: TRBD2; V: TRBV29-1; J: TRBJ2-2; DNA: TGCAGCGTTGACCCTAGCGGGAGGACCACCGGGGAGCTGTTTTTT; CDR3: CSVDPSGRTTGELFF
size: .; D: .; V: TRBV5-1; J: TRBJ2-7; DNA: TGCGCCAGCAGCTTAGAGTCCCCAGGGGTTACCGAGCAGTACTTC; CDR3: CASSLESPGVTEQYF
size: .; D: TRBD1; V: TRBV29-1; J: TRBJ2-1; DNA: TGCAGCGGGAGGACGGGACCGGGACAGTTTGGGAATGAGCAGTTCTTC; CDR3: CSGRTGPGQFGNEQFF
size: .; D: .; V: TRBV9; J: TRBJ2-2; DNA: TGTGCCAGCAGCGTAGGGCCGAACACCGGGGAGCTGTTTTTT; CDR3: CASSVGPNTGELFF
size: .; D: TRBD2; V: TRBV3-1/TRBV3-2; J: TRBJ2-1; DNA: TGTGCCAGCAGCCAAGTGGGAGGGGAGCAGTTCTTC; CDR3: CASSQVGGEQFF
size: .; D: .; V: TRBV5-8; J: TRBJ1-2; DNA: TGTGCTATGGAAAGCCAACAGATCCTTGGGCCCCTGACATATGGCTACACCTTC; CDR3: CAMESQQILGPLTYGYTF
size: once; D: TRBD1; V: TRBV7-9; J: TRBJ1-2; DNA: TGTGCCAGCAGCTTAGCTACAGGGGGCAAGGATGGCTACACCTTC; CDR3: CASSLATGGKDGYTF
size: few; D: TRBD2; V: TRBV12-5; J: TRBJ2-5; DNA: TGTGCTAGTGGCCCTCCGGGGGGGCGGGAGACCCAGTACTTC; CDR3: CASGPPGGRETQYF